This TCR beta chain was found in a study of spatial heterogeneity in lung cancer. TCRdb reprocessed the 5' RACE reads via MiXCR and lists one record per CDR3 protein. The table has tens of thousands of distinct CDR3 sequences, 7.5% seen once. This clonotype showed up many times. V dropped 4 bases and J dropped 3 bases, with 14 bases sitting between them. The CDR3 runs to 15 residues. From germline, CDR1 is SGHNT and CDR2 YENEEA. Time point noted: sample taken at primary tumor resection. Sequencing of whole RNA from tumor, nontumor lung or frozen PBMC involved no sorting. Sequencing was performed on PBMCs, taken at surgery. J is TRBJ2-3 and V is TRBV11-3, with D tentatively TRBD2 (5 bases). The receptor was derived from a male donor with early-stage non-small cell lung cancer. CDR3: CASSSSGRRTDTQYF. CDR3 nucleotide sequence: TGTGCCAGCAGCTCCTCTGGGAGAAGGACAGATACGCAGTATTTT.